Below are 22 T cell receptor beta chains sequenced from a single sample in a study of shared clonotypes between healthy human individuals. Generated by immunoSEQ multiplex PCR, the TCRdb table keeps only in-frame clones and is missing some. This repertoire shows more than 2 million clones, around 93% found once; its top ten account for about 1.6%. Naive CD8 cells lacked CD45RO and underwent positive selection for CCR7, leaving out terminally differentiated effector memory CD45RA+ cells. The sequenced sample consisted of naive CD8+ T cells from PBMCs. The source is a young man in good health. Some clones in this sample may be carry-over from other donors' samples.

The chain combines TRBV5-1 with TRBJ2-1; 9 positions match TRBD1. Germline V CDR1 and CDR2: SGHRS, YFSETQ. The CDR3 covers 13 residues. The junction had 3 bases not matched to a gene; V was cut back by 4 bases and J by 7 bases. CDR3 bases: TGCGCCAGCAGCGGGACAGGGTTAAATGAGCAGTTCTTC. Translated: CASSGTGLNEQFF.

V gene TRBV5-1 combines with J gene TRBJ2-1; 8 bases match TRBD1. Germline V gene sequence: CDR1 SGHRS, CDR2 YFSETQ. Losses at the gene ends were 0 bases for V and 8 bases for J; bases not matched to a gene: 7. The CDR3 is 15 amino acids. CDR3 nucleotide sequence: TGCGCCAGCAGCTTGGGGGGAGGACAGGGCGATGAGCAGTTCTTC. Translation: CASSLGGGQGDEQFF.

This chain connects TRBV6-1 to TRBJ1-5, with D uncertain. The CDR3 runs 13 residues. The germline gives CDR1 MNHNS, CDR2 SASEGT. With 10 bases removed from V and 2 bases from J, the gap between germline ends came to 12 bases. CDR3 DNA sequence: TGTGCCACCCAGTTGGGCCGCAATCAGCCCCAGCATTTT. As protein: CATQLGRNQPQHF.

For this clone: The sample holds other DNA sequences that translate to the same CDR3. V is TRBV11-2 and J is TRBJ2-1; 9 nucleotides match TRBD2. V gave up 1 base and J gave up 4 bases; unmatched junction bases: 2. The germline CDR1 and CDR2 sequences are SGHAT and FQNNGV. This CDR3 comprises 15 residues. The CDR3 region is CASSLGLADYNEQFF. The CDR3 DNA is TGTGCCAGCAGCTTAGGACTAGCGGATTACAATGAGCAGTTCTTC.

The J gene is TRBJ1-6, the V gene TRBV5-6; D unresolved. With 3 bases removed from V and 0 bases from J, the gap between germline ends came to 19 bases. CDR3 length: 19 amino acids. Germline values: CDR1 SGHDT, CDR2 YYEEEE. In DNA form, the CDR3 reads TGTGCCAGCAGCTCCCAGTCGTGGTTGGAGAGCTCCTATAATTCACCCCTCCACTTT. Its translation: CASSSQSWLESSYNSPLHF. The whole variable domain, remainder taken from reference TRBV5-6 and TRBJ1-6, is DAGVTQSPTHLIKTRGQQVTLRCSPKSGHDTVSWYQQALGQGPQFIFQYYEEEERQRGNFPDRFSGHQFPNYSSELNVNALLLGDSALYLCASSSQSWLESSYNSPLHFGNGTRLTVT.

The V call is TRBV7-6, the J call TRBJ1-1; D is unresolved. Germline V gene data show CDR1 as SGHVS and CDR2 as FNYEAQ. The CDR3 extends over 13 amino acids. V was clipped by 4 bases and J by 2 bases, with 8 bases between them. CDR3 loop: CASSYLVNTEAFF. CDR3 bases: TGTGCCAGCAGCTACCTCGTAAACACTGAAGCTTTCTTT. The variable domain in full, with the rest retrieved from reference TRBV7-6 and TRBJ1-1, is GAGVSQSPRYKVTKRGQDVALRCDPISGHVSLYWYRQALGQGPEFLTYFNYEAQQDKSGLPNDRFSAERPEGSISTLTIQRTEQRDSAMYRCASSYLVNTEAFFGQGTRLTVV.

About this clone: The sample has other DNA sequences that encode this CDR3 too. The chain recombines TRBV6-5 with TRBJ1-5; D unclear. The germline V and J ends were trimmed by 6 bases and 3 bases, with 9 bases remaining between them. CDR1 is MNHEY, CDR2 SVGAGI, per germline. The CDR3 has 13 amino acids. CDR3 residues: CASRLGFNQPQHF. The CDR3 nucleotides read TGTGCCAGCAGATTAGGATTCAATCAGCCCCAGCATTTT.

V gene TRBV7-6 combines with J gene TRBJ2-7; D is undetermined. V lost 4 bases, J lost 4 bases, and 14 bases lay in between. The CDR3 totals 14 residues. CDR1 is SGHVS, CDR2 FNYEAQ, per germline. The DNA of the CDR3 is TGTGCCAGCAGCTCAGGACCAGGATCTTACGAGCAGTACTTC. As protein: CASSSGPGSYEQYF.

V gene TRBV19 combines with J gene TRBJ1-5; D perhaps matches TRBD1 (5 bases). The CDR3 contains 17 residues. V was trimmed by 3 bases and J by 5 bases, leaving 20 bases between them. CDR1 LNHDA and CDR2 SQIVND come from the germline V gene (reference sequence). CDR3 residues: CASSILGRGGPDQPQHF. Written as DNA, the CDR3 is TGTGCCAGTAGTATTCTCGGAAGGGGAGGACCTGATCAGCCCCAGCATTTT.

This CDR3 reads CASSSPDSYYEQYF. CDR3 nucleotides: TGTGCCAGCAGTTCCCCAGACAGCTACTACGAGCAGTACTTC. The gene calls are TRBV28 and TRBJ2-7; TRBD1 is a possible D gene (5 bases). Trimming took off 4 bases at V and 3 bases at J, with 13 bases between the two ends. Germline CDR1 and CDR2: MDHEN and SYDVKM. The CDR3 runs 14 residues.

Only one count was recorded for this clone. The identical CDR3 is also encoded by other nucleotide sequences in the sample. This sequence joins TRBV28 and TRBJ1-4; the match to TRBD1 covers 7 bases. The CDR3 has 14 amino acids. Trimming took 2 bases from V and 7 from J; bases not matched to a gene: 4. Germline CDR1 is MDHEN and CDR2 is SYDVKM. DNA of the CDR3: TGTGCCAGCAGTTTAAGGGGGCGAGGTGAAAAACTGTTTTTT. Translated, it gives CASSLRGRGEKLFF. The full variable domain, rest sourced from reference TRBV28 and TRBJ1-4, is DVKVTQSSRYLVKRTGEKVFLECVQDMDHENMFWYRQDPGLGLRLIYFSYDVKMKEKGDIPEGYSVSREKKERFSLILESASTNQTSMYLCASSLRGRGEKLFFGSGTQLSVL.

V gene TRBV5-6 combines with J gene TRBJ2-1; 10 nucleotides match TRBD1. The CDR3 sequence is 17 residues long. Trimming cost V 0 bases and J 2 bases; bases outside gene matches: 5. CDR1 SGHDT and CDR2 YYEEEE come from the germline V gene. Here the CDR3 reads CASSLVGTGDPYNEQFF. As DNA, the CDR3 is TGTGCCAGCAGCTTGGTAGGGACAGGGGACCCCTACAATGAGCAGTTCTTC.

The chain uses TRBV28 and TRBJ1-1; 9 bases line up with TRBD1. V shed 6 bases, J shed 6 bases, and the junction held 2 bases outside the gene matches. This CDR3 has 12 residues. Germline V gene sequence: CDR1 MDHEN, CDR2 SYDVKM. CDR3 residues: CASRRTGAEAFF. CDR3 in DNA: TGTGCCAGCAGGAGGACAGGGGCTGAAGCTTTCTTT.

The count of this clone is one. The genes are TRBV11-2 and TRBJ1-2; D is unresolved. The CDR3 is 13 residues long. V was trimmed by 3 bases and J by 3 bases, leaving 8 bases between them. Germline V lookup: CDR1 SGHAT, CDR2 FQNNGV. The CDR3 DNA is TGTGCCAGCAGCTTGGGGAGATACTATGGCTACACCTTC. Protein: CASSLGRYYGYTF.

The chain links TRBV5-1 to TRBJ1-1; 7 bases are shared with TRBD1. Looked up from germline, CDR1 is SGHRS and CDR2 is YFSETQ. The ends lost 4 bases at V and 1 base at J; junction bases unmatched: 7. This CDR3 region has 15 residues. The CDR3 region has the DNA TGCGCCAGCAGCAGGGCCAGGACAGGGAACACTGAAGCTTTCTTT. Its translation is CASSRARTGNTEAFF.

This clone turned up a few times. The rearrangement links TRBV28 to TRBJ1-2; D gene ambiguous. Deletions cut 3 bases from V and 4 bases from J, with 9 bases between. Germline V gives CDR1 MDHEN, CDR2 SYDVKM. The CDR3 contains 13 residues. DNA of the CDR3: TGTGCCAGCAGTTTTACCCCCAGCTATGGCTACACCTTC. Encoded protein: CASSFTPSYGYTF.

The gene calls are TRBV7-9 and TRBJ1-1, with TRBD1 as a possible D gene (6 bases). Deletions cut 1 base from V and 11 bases from J, with 11 bases between. There are 12 residues in the CDR3. Germline lookup yields CDR1 SEHNR and CDR2 FQNEAQ (reference sequence). CDR3 DNA sequence: TGTGCCAGCAGCTTAGGGGAGGGGGGTGCTTTCTTT. Amino acids: CASSLGEGGAFF.

This clone was seen a single time. V gene TRBV5-1 combines with J gene TRBJ2-1; 7 bases map to TRBD2. The length of the CDR3 is 16 residues. J lost 4 bases, V lost 2 bases, and 9 bases had no gene match. CDR1 SGHRS and CDR2 YFSETQ come from the germline V gene. This CDR3 reads CASSLPGLEPYNEQFF. CDR3 nucleotides: TGCGCCAGCAGCTTACCCGGACTAGAACCGTACAATGAGCAGTTCTTC.

The J gene is TRBJ2-7, the V gene TRBV27; D is undetermined. Germline V lookup: CDR1 MNHEY, CDR2 SMNVEV (reference sequence). Between the trimmed V and J ends, which lost 3 bases and 6 bases, there was a span of 9 bases. There are 12 residues in the CDR3. The CDR3 protein is CASSFAGSEQYF. The CDR3 coding sequence is TGTGCCAGCAGTTTTGCAGGTTCCGAGCAGTACTTC.

Worth noting for this clone: Other DNA sequences in the sample encode the same CDR3. In DNA form, the CDR3 reads TGCAGCGTTAGGTCAAATGAGCAGTTCTTC. This codes for CSVRSNEQFF. This sequence joins TRBV29-1 and TRBJ2-1; no clear D. The V and J ends lost 5 bases and 7 bases respectively, with 6 bases between them. The CDR3 length is 10 residues. Germline V lookup: CDR1 SQVTM, CDR2 ANQGSEA.

The chain carries TRBV27 and TRBJ2-7; D uncertain. CDR1 is MNHEY, CDR2 SMNVEV, per germline (reference sequence). V was trimmed by 2 bases and J by 5 bases, leaving 10 bases between them. This CDR3 comprises 13 residues. This CDR3 is CASSLMLGNEQYF. The CDR3 bases are TGTGCCAGCAGTTTAATGTTGGGGAACGAGCAGTACTTC.

The V call is TRBV28, the J call TRBJ2-5; 8 positions agree with TRBD2. The CDR3 sequence is 16 residues long. Germline loops: CDR1 MDHEN, CDR2 SYDVKM. J was trimmed by 4 bases and V by 8 bases; bases with no gene match: 15. The CDR3 here is CASHLSSAGARETQYF. CDR3 DNA: TGTGCCAGCCATCTTTCTTCAGCGGGAGCTCGAGAGACCCAGTACTTC.